This T cell receptor (beta chain) was retrieved from a study of breast tumors, draining lymph nodes, adjacent tissues. Axillary draining lymph nodes of breast cancer patients supplied the node samples. Trimming took off 4 bases at V and 5 bases at J, with 10 bases between the two ends. This CDR3 has 13 residues. Germline lookup yields CDR1 SGHRS and CDR2 YFSETQ. Study conclusions and caveats: Data fit most tumor T cells coming from lymph node, expanding in tumor. Luminal-like breast cancer showed significantly greater tumor-nontumor repertoire similarity than basal-like breast cancer did. Tumor repertoires ranked between lymph nodes and nontumor tissue in diversity, with V and J gene preferences.

MiXCR was run by TCRdb on the multiplex PCR reads, yielding one entry per CDR3 protein. The table records approximately 230,000 distinct CDR3 sequences, approximately 36% of them present only once. This clonotype has ten or more counts. Its target is unknown. The source material was axillary lymph node tissue. The sequence was collected from a female donor with breast cancer. Some clones in this sample may be carry-over from other donors' samples. The genes are TRBV5-1 and TRBJ1-5; perhaps TRBD1 as D (6 bases). The CDR3 protein is CASSETGHQPQHF. The CDR3 region has the DNA TGCGCCAGCAGCGAAACAGGGCATCAGCCCCAGCATTTT.